These 16 T cell receptor beta chains were all obtained from the same sample, sequenced in a study of blood T cell repertoires in COVID-19. Assay: immunoSEQ multiplex PCR; the TCRdb copy retains only in-frame clones and omits some. The data contain 300,000 to 400,000 clones, 80% to 90% of them seen just once; the ten biggest clones take up roughly 4%. The sequenced sample consisted of PBMCs or T cells enriched from blood (not recorded which). These receptors came from a woman in her thirties or forties with acute COVID-19.

This rearrangement joins TRBV7-2 to TRBJ1-5; D is unresolved. CDR1 is SGHTA and CDR2 is FQGNSA in the germline V gene. The CDR3 runs to 17 residues. Trimming left V 2 bases short and J 0 bases short, with 14 bases between. This chain's CDR3 is CASSLIVGGYSNQPQHF. DNA of the CDR3: TGTGCCAGCAGCTTAATCGTCGGCGGCTATAGCAATCAGCCCCAGCATTTT.

The chain has TRBV28 and TRBJ1-2, with a possible D match to TRBD1 (6 bases). CDR3 size: 16 residues. Per germline, CDR1 MDHEN and CDR2 SYDVKM. Trimming stripped 6 bases from V and 2 bases from J, with 19 bases between. This chain's CDR3 is CASRGAPSHANYGYTF. The CDR3 DNA is TGTGCCAGCAGGGGGGCCCCTTCACACGCCAACTATGGCTACACCTTC.

The V and J genes are TRBV29-1 and TRBJ1-1; D perhaps matches TRBD1 (5 bases). The germline V and J ends were trimmed by 1 base and 3 bases, with 15 bases remaining between them. The germline gives CDR1 SQVTM, CDR2 ANQGSEA. CDR3 length: 15 amino acids. DNA for the CDR3: TGCAGCGTTGAAGCAGACGCCAGGGCCTACACTGAAGCTTTCTTT. This translates into CSVEADARAYTEAFF.

This sequence joins TRBV11-3 and TRBJ1-1; D is possibly TRBD1 (5 bases). CDR3 size: 17 residues. Germline CDR1 SGHNT, CDR2 YENEEA. The ends were cut back, 1 base at V and 0 bases at J, with 15 bases in the middle. This CDR3 is CASSLGRGSGVNTEAFF. CDR3 DNA: TGTGCCAGCAGCTTAGGGCGGGGCTCTGGCGTGAACACTGAAGCTTTCTTT. The full variable domain, rest sourced from reference TRBV11-3 and TRBJ1-1, is EAGVVQSPRYKIIEKKQPVAFWCNPISGHNTLYWYLQNLGQGPELLIRYENEEAVDDSQLPKDRFSAERLKGVDSTLKIQPAELGDSAVYLCASSLGRGSGVNTEAFFGQGTRLTVV.

The chain couples TRBV6-5 to TRBJ1-1, with a possible D match to TRBD1 (6 bases). This CDR3 has 15 residues. In germline, CDR1 is MNHEY, CDR2 SVGAGI. V gave up 7 bases and J gave up 1 base, with 16 bases separating them. The CDR3 spells CASTTPLQGNTEAFF. The CDR3 DNA follows: TGTGCCAGCACCACCCCCTTACAGGGGAACACTGAAGCTTTCTTT.

V usage is TRBV7-2 and J usage is TRBJ2-7; D might be TRBD2 (7 bases). This CDR3 region has 14 residues. Germline-derived CDR1 and CDR2 are SGHTA and FQGNSA. V was shortened by 0 bases and J by 7 bases, with 13 bases between the two germline ends. The CDR3 spells CASSLAGGAWEQYF. The CDR3 nucleotides are TGTGCCAGCAGCTTAGCTGGGGGGGCCTGGGAGCAGTACTTC.

The J gene is TRBJ1-1, the V gene TRBV7-8; D not resolved. V lost 1 base and J lost 5, with 11 bases in between. The CDR3 spans 14 residues. Germline CDR1 reads SGHVS; CDR2 reads FQNEAQ. In DNA, the CDR3 is TGTGCCAGCAGCTTAGAACTTGCGGGAACTGAAGCTTTCTTT. The encoded protein is CASSLELAGTEAFF.

This chain joins TRBV19 and TRBJ1-3, with a tentative D call TRBD1 (5 bases). This CDR3 has 14 amino acids. V was pared by 6 bases and J by 0 bases, with 9 bases between. Germline loops: CDR1 LNHDA, CDR2 SQIVND (reference sequence). CDR3: CASRTVGSGNTIYF. The CDR3 region has the DNA TGTGCCAGTAGGACAGTTGGCTCTGGAAACACCATATATTTT.

The rearrangement links TRBV7-2 to TRBJ1-2, with D tentatively TRBD1 (6 bases). Trimming stripped 5 bases from V and 6 bases from J, with 22 bases between. The CDR3 contains 16 residues. Per germline, CDR1 SGHTA and CDR2 FQGNSA. CDR3 sequence: CASSPNTGRDSHGYTF. Written as DNA, the CDR3 is TGTGCCAGCAGCCCTAACACAGGGAGGGACTCCCATGGCTACACCTTC.

The CDR3 reads CASSGRGVKGEKLFF. The CDR3 DNA sequence: TGTGCCAGTAGTGGGCGGGGAGTTAAGGGTGAAAAACTGTTTTTT. V is TRBV19 and J is TRBJ1-4, with D unresolved. Trimming shortened V by 5 bases and J by 7 bases, and 17 bases separated the two germline ends. This CDR3 is 15 amino acids long. Germline lookup yields CDR1 LNHDA and CDR2 SQIVND (reference sequence).

J is TRBJ2-5 and V is TRBV5-1, with 10 positions matching TRBD2. V lost 4 bases, J lost 5 bases, and 8 bases stayed unmatched. This CDR3 contains 15 residues. The germline CDR1 and CDR2 sequences are SGHRS and YFSETQ. Here the CDR3 DNA reads TGCGCCAGCAGCCCGTTAGCGGGGGGAGCCGAGACCCAGTACTTC. Its protein product is CASSPLAGGAETQYF. Looking up the rest from reference TRBV5-1 and TRBJ2-5 gives the full variable domain: KAGVTQTPRYLIKTRGQQVTLSCSPISGHRSVSWYQQTPGQGLQFLFEYFSETQRNKGNFPGRFSGRQFSNSRSEMNVSTLELGDSALYLCASSPLAGGAETQYFGPGTRLLVL.

This chain connects TRBV12-3 or TRBV12-4 to TRBJ2-4; 9 positions agree with TRBD2. The CDR3 covers 12 residues. V shed 5 bases and J 12 bases; nucleotides not matched to a gene: 5. The CDR3, as DNA: TGTGCCAGCAGTCAGATAGCGGGAGCTCAGTACTTC. Translation: CASSQIAGAQYF.

The V gene is TRBV6-5, the J gene TRBJ1-5, with D unresolved. The CDR3 has 13 residues. CDR1 and CDR2 from the germline V gene are MNHEY and SVGAGI. The V gene lost 0 bases and the J gene lost 5 bases, with 5 bases spanning the gap. The CDR3 coding sequence is TGTGCCAGCAGTTACTCGGCGGATCAGCCCCAGCATTTT. It specifies CASSYSADQPQHF.

The V gene is TRBV4-2, the J gene TRBJ1-1; D is ambiguous. CDR1 is LGHNA, CDR2 YNFKEQ, per germline. CDR3 length: 11 residues. With 6 bases removed from V and 8 bases from J, the gap between germline ends came to 10 bases. In DNA, the CDR3 is TGTGCCAGCAGTCAGACGGGGGAAGCTTTCTTT. Its translation is CASSQTGEAFF.

The J gene is TRBJ1-3, the V gene TRBV6-5, with TRBD1 identical over 8 bases. Unmatched junction bases numbered 8, after V lost 6 bases and J lost 4 bases. CDR3 length: 15 amino acids. Germline V gene sequence: CDR1 MNHEY, CDR2 SVGAGI. CDR3 DNA: TGTGCCAGCAGACTCCAGGGGGCTACAGGAAACACCATATATTTT. As protein: CASRLQGATGNTIYF.

This chain links TRBV19 with TRBJ1-1, with TRBD1 matching over 7 bases. The junction had 11 bases not matched to a gene; V was cut back by 6 bases and J by 1 base. Germline values: CDR1 LNHDA, CDR2 SQIVND (reference sequence). The CDR3 extends over 16 amino acids. The CDR3 spells CASSIANRGRNTEAFF. CDR3 nucleotides: TGTGCCAGTAGCATCGCAAACAGGGGAAGGAACACTGAAGCTTTCTTT.